These 4 T cell receptor beta chains were sequenced from one sample in a study of response to subunit inactivated influenza vaccine. TCRdb analysed the RT-PCR reads with MiXCR anew, one entry per CDR3 protein. The sample has around 540,000 distinct CDR3 sequences; approximately 12% are singletons. Sequencing was performed on PBMCs from blood, taken on the day of vaccination. These receptors came from a middle-aged man who received an inactivated influenza vaccine.

This clonotype has more than one count but fewer than ten. The chain is built from TRBV5-1 and TRBJ2-1; D unclear. The CDR3 loop spans 14 amino acids. The V end was cut by 2 bases, the J end by 8 bases, with 14 bases between. Germline V CDR1 and CDR2: SGHRS, YFSETQ. CDR3 DNA: TGCGCCAGCAGCTTCGCGGCCTACGGATATGAGCAGTTCTTC. Encoded protein: CASSFAAYGYEQFF. The complete variable domain, with remaining parts taken from reference TRBV5-1 and TRBJ2-1, reads KAGVTQTPRYLIKTRGQQVTLSCSPISGHRSVSWYQQTPGQGLQFLFEYFSETQRNKGNFPGRFSGRQFSNSRSEMNVSTLELGDSALYLCASSFAAYGYEQFFGPGTRLTVL.

This clonotype was found a few times. V gene TRBV24-1 combines with J gene TRBJ2-5; TRBD2 agrees at 8 bases. The V gene end was trimmed by 3 bases and the J gene end by 5 bases; junction bases not matched to a gene: 7. The CDR3 totals 15 residues. Looked up from germline, CDR1 is KGHDR and CDR2 is SFDVKD. CDR3 sequence (DNA): TGTGCCACCAGTGATAGCGGGAGCGGTGGTGAGACCCAGTACTTC. Protein: CATSDSGSGGETQYF.

This clonotype turned up a few times. V and J are TRBV28 and TRBJ1-1; no firm D call. V gave up 2 bases and J gave up 0 bases, with 10 bases separating them. This CDR3 is built from 15 residues. Looked up from germline, CDR1 is MDHEN and CDR2 is SYDVKM. CDR3 residues: CASSLPGRLNTEAFF. The DNA of the CDR3 is TGTGCCAGCAGTTTACCCGGACGGCTGAACACTGAAGCTTTCTTT.

This clonotype has a count of ten or more. This rearrangement joins TRBV3-1 to TRBJ2-1; TRBD2 is a possible D gene (6 bases). This CDR3 has 16 residues. Trimming took 0 bases from V and 0 from J, leaving 9 bases between them. The germline CDR1 and CDR2 sequences are LGHDT and YNNKEL (reference sequence). In DNA, the CDR3 is TGTGCCAGCAGCCAAGAGTGGCGGGGCTCCTACAATGAGCAGTTCTTC. Amino acids: CASSQEWRGSYNEQFF.